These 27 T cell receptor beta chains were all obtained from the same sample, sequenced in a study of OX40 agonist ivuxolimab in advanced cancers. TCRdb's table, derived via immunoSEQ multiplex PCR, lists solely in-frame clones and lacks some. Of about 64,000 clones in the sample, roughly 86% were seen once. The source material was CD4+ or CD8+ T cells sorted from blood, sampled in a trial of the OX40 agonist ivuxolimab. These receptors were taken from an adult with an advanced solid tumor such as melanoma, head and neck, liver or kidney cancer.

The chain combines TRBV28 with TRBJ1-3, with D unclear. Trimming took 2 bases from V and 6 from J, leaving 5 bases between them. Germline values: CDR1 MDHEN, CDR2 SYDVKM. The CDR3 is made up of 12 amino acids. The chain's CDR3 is CASSLPQNTIYF. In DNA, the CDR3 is TGTGCCAGCAGTTTACCCCAAAACACCATATATTTT.

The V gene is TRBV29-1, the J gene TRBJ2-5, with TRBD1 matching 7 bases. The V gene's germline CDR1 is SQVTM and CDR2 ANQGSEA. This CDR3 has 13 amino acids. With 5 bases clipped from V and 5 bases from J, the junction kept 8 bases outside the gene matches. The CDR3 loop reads CSVNQGDRETQYF. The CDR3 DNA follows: TGCAGCGTTAATCAGGGGGATAGGGAGACCCAGTACTTC. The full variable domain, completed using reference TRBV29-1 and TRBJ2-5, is SAVISQKPSRDICQRGTSLTIQCQVDSQVTMMFWYRQQPGQSLTLIATANQGSEATYESGFVIDKFPISRPNLTFSTLTVSNMSPEDSSIYLCSVNQGDRETQYFGPGTRLLVL.

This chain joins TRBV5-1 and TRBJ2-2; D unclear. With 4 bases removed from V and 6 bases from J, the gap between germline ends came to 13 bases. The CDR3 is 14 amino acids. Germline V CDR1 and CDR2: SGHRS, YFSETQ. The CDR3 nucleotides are TGCGCCAGCAGCCACTACTCGGGCGCCGGGGAGCTGTTTTTT. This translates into CASSHYSGAGELFF.

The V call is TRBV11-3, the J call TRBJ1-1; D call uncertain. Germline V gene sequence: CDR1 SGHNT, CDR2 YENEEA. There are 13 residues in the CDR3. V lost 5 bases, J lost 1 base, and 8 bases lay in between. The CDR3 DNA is TGTGCCAGCAGCCCCGCCCCGAACACTGAAGCTTTCTTT. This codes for CASSPAPNTEAFF.

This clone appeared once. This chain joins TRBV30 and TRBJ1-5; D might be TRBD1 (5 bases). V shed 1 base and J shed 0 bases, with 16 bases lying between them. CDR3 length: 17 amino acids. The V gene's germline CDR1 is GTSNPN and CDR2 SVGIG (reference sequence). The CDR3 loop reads CAWSAGTAVYSNQPQHF. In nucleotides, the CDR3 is TGTGCCTGGAGTGCCGGGACGGCGGTTTATAGCAATCAGCCCCAGCATTTT.

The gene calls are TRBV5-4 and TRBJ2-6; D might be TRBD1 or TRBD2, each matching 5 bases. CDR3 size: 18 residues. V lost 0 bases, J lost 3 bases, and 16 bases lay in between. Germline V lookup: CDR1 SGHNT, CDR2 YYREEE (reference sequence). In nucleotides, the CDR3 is TGTGCCAGCAGCTTGGGAGGGGTAGTCCTAGGTGGGGCCAACGTCCTGACTTTC. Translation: CASSLGGVVLGGANVLTF.

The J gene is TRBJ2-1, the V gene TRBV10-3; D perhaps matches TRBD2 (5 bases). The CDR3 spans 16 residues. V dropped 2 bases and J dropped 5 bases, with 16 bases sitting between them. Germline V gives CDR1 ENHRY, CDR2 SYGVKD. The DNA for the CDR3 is TGTGCCATCAGTGAGAGGAGCGGAAGTGTAGACAATGAGCAGTTCTTC. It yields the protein CAISERSGSVDNEQFF.

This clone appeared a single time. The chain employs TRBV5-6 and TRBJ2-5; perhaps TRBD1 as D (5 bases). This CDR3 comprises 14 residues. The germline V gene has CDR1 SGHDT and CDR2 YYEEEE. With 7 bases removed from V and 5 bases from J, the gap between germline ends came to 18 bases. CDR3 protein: CASSGRQGWETQYF. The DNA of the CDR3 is TGTGCCAGCTCTGGACGGCAGGGCTGGGAGACCCAGTACTTC. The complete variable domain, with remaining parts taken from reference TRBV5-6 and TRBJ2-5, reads DAGVTQSPTHLIKTRGQQVTLRCSPKSGHDTVSWYQQALGQGPQFIFQYYEEEERQRGNFPDRFSGHQFPNYSSELNVNALLLGDSALYLCASSGRQGWETQYFGPGTRLLVL.

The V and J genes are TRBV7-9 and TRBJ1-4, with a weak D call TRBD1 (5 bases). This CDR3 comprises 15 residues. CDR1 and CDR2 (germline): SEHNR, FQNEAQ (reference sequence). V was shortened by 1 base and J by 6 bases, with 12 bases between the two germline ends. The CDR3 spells CASSLGGAGDEKLFF. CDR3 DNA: TGTGCCAGCAGCTTAGGAGGGGCCGGAGATGAAAAACTGTTTTTT.

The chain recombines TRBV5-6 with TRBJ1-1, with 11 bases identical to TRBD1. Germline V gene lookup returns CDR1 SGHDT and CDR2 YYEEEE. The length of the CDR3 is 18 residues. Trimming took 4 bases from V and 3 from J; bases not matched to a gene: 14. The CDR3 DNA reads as TGTGCCAGCAGCATCCGGACAGGGGGCTATGAGAGGTACACTGAAGCTTTCTTT. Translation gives CASSIRTGGYERYTEAFF.

CDR3 sequence (DNA): TGTGCCAGCAGTGAAGGGGAGACCCAGTACTTC. This sequence encodes CASSEGETQYF. The chain is built from TRBV6-1 and TRBJ2-5; the D is unclear. This CDR3 has 11 amino acids. Germline V gene lookup returns CDR1 MNHNS and CDR2 SASEGT. The V gene lost 1 base and the J gene lost 5 bases, with 2 bases spanning the gap.

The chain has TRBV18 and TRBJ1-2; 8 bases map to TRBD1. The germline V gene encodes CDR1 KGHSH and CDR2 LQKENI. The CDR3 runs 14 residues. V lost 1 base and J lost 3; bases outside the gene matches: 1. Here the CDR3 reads CASSPQQGDYGYTF. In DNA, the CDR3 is TGTGCCAGCTCACCACAACAGGGGGACTATGGCTACACCTTC. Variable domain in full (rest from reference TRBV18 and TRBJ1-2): NAGVMQNPRHLVRRRGQEARLRCSPMKGHSHVYWYRQLPEEGLKFMVYLQKENIIDESGMPKERFSAEFPKEGPSILRIQQVVRGDSAAYFCASSPQQGDYGYTFGSGTRLTVV.

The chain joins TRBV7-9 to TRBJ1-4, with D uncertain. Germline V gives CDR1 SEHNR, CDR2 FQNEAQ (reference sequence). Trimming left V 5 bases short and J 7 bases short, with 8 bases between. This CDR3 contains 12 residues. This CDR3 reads CASSRSVEKLFF. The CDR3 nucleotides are TGTGCCAGCAGCCGAAGTGTTGAAAAACTGTTTTTT. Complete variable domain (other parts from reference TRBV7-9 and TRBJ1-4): DTGVSQNPRHKITKRGQNVTFRCDPISEHNRLYWYRQTLGQGPEFLTYFQNEAQLEKSRLLSDRFSAERPKGSFSTLEIQRTEQGDSAMYLCASSRSVEKLFFGSGTQLSVL.

The CDR3 loop reads CSVEVGPTGELFF. The CDR3 nucleotides read TGCAGCGTTGAGGTCGGTCCCACCGGGGAGCTGTTTTTT. The chain carries TRBV29-1 and TRBJ2-2; D is undetermined. This CDR3 comprises 13 residues. V was pared by 3 bases and J by 4 bases, with 9 bases between. Looked up from germline, CDR1 is SQVTM and CDR2 is ANQGSEA.

The CDR3 DNA follows: TGTGCCAGCAGCTTAAATTTTGGGGAGACCCAGTACTTC. Protein sequence: CASSLNFGETQYF. J is TRBJ2-5 and V is TRBV11-3; D is undetermined. The CDR3 contains 13 residues. The V end lost 2 bases, the J end lost 5 bases, and 9 bases lay between the germline ends. Germline CDR1 and CDR2: SGHNT and YENEEA. Complete variable domain (other parts from reference TRBV11-3 and TRBJ2-5): EAGVVQSPRYKIIEKKQPVAFWCNPISGHNTLYWYLQNLGQGPELLIRYENEEAVDDSQLPKDRFSAERLKGVDSTLKIQPAELGDSAVYLCASSLNFGETQYFGPGTRLLVL.

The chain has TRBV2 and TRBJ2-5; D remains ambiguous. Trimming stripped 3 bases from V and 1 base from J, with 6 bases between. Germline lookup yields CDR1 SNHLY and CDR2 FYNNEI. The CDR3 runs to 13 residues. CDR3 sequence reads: CASSDHSQETQYF. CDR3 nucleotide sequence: TGTGCCAGCAGTGATCACAGCCAAGAGACCCAGTACTTC.

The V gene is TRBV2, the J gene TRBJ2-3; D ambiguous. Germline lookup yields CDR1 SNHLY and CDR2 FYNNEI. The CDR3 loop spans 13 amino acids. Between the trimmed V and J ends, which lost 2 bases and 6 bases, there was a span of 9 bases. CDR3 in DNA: TGTGCCAGCAGTGAACCGCTCAAGGATACGCAGTATTTT. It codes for CASSEPLKDTQYF.

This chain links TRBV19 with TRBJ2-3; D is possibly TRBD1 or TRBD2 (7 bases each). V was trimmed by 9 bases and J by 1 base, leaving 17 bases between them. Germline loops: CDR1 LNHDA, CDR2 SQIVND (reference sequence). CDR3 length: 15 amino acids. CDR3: CASQGGALGTDTQYF. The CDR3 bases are TGTGCCAGCCAGGGGGGGGCCCTGGGCACAGATACGCAGTATTTT.

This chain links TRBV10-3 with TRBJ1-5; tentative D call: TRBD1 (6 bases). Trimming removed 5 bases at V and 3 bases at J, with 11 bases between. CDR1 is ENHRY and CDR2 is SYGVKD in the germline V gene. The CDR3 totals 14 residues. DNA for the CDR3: TGTGCCATCAGTAGGGGGGGAAACAATCAGCCCCAGCATTTT. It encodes CAISRGGNNQPQHF.

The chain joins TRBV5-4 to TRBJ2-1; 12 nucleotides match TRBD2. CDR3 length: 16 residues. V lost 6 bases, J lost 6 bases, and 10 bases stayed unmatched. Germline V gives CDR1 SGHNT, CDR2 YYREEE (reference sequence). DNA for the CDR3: TGTGCCAGCACCTCTAGCGGGAGGGCCTCATTCAATGAGCAGTTCTTC. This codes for CASTSSGRASFNEQFF. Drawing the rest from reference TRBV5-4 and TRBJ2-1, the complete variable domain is ETGVTQSPTHLIKTRGQQVTLRCSSQSGHNTVSWYQQALGQGPQFIFQYYREEENGRGNFPPRFSGLQFPNYSSELNVNALELDDSALYLCASTSSGRASFNEQFFGPGTRLTVL.

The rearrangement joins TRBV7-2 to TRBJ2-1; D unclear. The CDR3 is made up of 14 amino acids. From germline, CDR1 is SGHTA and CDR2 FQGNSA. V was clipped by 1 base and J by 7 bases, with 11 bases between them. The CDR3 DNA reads TGTGCCAGCAGCTTAGAATTTGAAGGGAATGAGCAGTTCTTC. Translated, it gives CASSLEFEGNEQFF.

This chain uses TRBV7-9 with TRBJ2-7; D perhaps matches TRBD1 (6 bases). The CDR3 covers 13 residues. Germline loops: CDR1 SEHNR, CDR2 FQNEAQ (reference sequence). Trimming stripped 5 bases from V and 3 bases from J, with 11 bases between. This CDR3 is CASSPDRVYEQYF. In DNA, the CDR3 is TGTGCCAGCAGCCCGGACAGAGTCTACGAGCAGTACTTC.

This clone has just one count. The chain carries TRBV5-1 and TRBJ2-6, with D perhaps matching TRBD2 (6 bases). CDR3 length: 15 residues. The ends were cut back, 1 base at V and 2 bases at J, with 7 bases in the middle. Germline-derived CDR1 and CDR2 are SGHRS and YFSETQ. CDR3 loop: CASSLSGAGANVLTF. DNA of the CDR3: TGCGCCAGCAGCTTGTCGGGGGCTGGGGCCAACGTCCTGACTTTC.

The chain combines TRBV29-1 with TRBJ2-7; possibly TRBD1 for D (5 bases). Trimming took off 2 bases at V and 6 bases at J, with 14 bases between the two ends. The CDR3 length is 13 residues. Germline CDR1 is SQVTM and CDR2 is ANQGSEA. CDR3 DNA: TGCAGCGTTGAACCTCAGGGTCATGGCGAGCAGTACTTC. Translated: CSVEPQGHGEQYF.

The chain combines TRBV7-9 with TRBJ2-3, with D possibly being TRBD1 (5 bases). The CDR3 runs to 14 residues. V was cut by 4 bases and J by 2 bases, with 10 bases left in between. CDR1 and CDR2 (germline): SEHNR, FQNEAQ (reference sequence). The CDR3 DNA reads TGTGCCAGCAGCTACTGGGGCTCCACAGATACGCAGTATTTT. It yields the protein CASSYWGSTDTQYF.

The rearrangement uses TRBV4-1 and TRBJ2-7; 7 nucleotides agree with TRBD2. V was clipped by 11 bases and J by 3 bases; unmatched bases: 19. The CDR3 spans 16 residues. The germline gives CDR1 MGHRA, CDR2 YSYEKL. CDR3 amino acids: CAAGGSVRTGIYEQYF. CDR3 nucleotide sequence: TGCGCCGCCGGGGGGTCGGTGCGGACTGGGATCTACGAGCAGTACTTC.

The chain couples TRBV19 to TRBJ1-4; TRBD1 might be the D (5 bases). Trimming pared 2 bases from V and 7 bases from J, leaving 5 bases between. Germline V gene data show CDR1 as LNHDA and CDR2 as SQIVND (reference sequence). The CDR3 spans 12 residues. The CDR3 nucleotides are TGTGCCAGTAGTATACAGGGTGAAAAACTGTTTTTT. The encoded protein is CASSIQGEKLFF.